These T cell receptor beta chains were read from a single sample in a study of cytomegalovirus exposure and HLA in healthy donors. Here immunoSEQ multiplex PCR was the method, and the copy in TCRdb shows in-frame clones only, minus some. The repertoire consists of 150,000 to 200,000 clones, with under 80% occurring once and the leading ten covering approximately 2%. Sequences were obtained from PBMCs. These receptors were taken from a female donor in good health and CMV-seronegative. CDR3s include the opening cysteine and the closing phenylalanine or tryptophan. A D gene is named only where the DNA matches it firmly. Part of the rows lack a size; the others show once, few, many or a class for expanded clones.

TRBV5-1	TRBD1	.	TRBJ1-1	CASRDRENTEAFF	TGCGCCAGCAGGGACAGGGAGAACACTGAAGCTTTCTTT
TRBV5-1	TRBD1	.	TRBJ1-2	CASSLPGQNSYGYTF	TGCGCCAGCAGCCTTCCGGGACAGAACTCTTACGGCTACACCTTC
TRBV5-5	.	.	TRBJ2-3	CASSPDTSTDTQYF	TGTGCCAGCAGTCCAGACACCAGCACAGATACGCAGTATTTT
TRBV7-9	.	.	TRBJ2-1	CASSLASVSEQFF	TGTGCCAGCAGCTTAGCCTCCGTGTCTGAGCAGTTCTTC
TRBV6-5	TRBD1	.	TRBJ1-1	CASRRTGDRKTEAFF	TGTGCCAGCAGGAGGACAGGGGATCGGAAGACTGAAGCTTTCTTT
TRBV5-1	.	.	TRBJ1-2	CASSPLDTNYGYTF	TGCGCCAGCAGCCCCCTGGACACTAACTATGGCTACACCTTC
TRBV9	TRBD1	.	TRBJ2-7	CASSVEGASYEQYF	TGTGCCAGCAGCGTAGAGGGGGCTAGCTACGAGCAGTACTTC
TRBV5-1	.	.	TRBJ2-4	CASSFTGTADIQYF	TGCGCCAGCAGCTTTACAGGGACGGCGGACATTCAGTACTTC
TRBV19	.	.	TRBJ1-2	CASSIVSAGGYGYTF	TGTGCCAGCAGTATAGTCTCCGCGGGCGGCTATGGCTACACCTTC
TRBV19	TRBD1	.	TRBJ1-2	CASSDRGQRPNYGYTF	TGTGCCAGTAGTGACAGGGGGCAACGACCTAACTATGGCTACACCTTC
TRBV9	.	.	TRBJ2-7	CASSVDGTIRNEQYF	TGTGCCAGCAGCGTAGACGGGACAATAAGGAACGAGCAGTACTTC
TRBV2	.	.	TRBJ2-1	CASSARDPYNEQFF	TGTGCCAGCAGTGCGCGGGACCCTTACAATGAGCAGTTCTTC
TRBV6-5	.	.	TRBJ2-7	CASSYNSVGAHEQYF	TGTGCCAGCAGTTACAATTCGGTGGGGGCCCACGAGCAGTACTTC
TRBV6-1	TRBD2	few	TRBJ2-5	CAIGGVGGETQYF	TGTGCCATCGGGGGGGTGGGGGGAGAGACCCAGTACTTC
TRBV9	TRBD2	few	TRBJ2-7	CASSVGYTGGAHEQYF	TGTGCCAGCAGCGTAGGTTATACGGGAGGAGCCCACGAGCAGTACTTC
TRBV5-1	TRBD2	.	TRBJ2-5	CASRLLAGGEETQYF	TGCGCCAGCAGGTTACTAGCGGGGGGAGAGGAGACCCAGTACTTC
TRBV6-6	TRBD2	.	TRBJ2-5	CASSRVAGGLQETQYF	TGTGCCAGCAGTCGGGTAGCGGGTGGCCTCCAAGAGACCCAGTACTTC
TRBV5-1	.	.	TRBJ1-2	CASSLHPEDGYTF	TGCGCCAGCAGCTTACACCCGGAGGATGGCTACACCTTC
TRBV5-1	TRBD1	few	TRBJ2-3	CASSSTGARTDTQYF	TGCGCCAGCAGCTCTACAGGGGCCCGAACAGATACGCAGTATTTT
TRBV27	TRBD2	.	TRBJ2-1	CASSWGGSYNEQFF	TGTGCCAGCAGTTGGGGGGGGTCCTACAATGAGCAGTTCTTC
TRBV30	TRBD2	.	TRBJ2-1	CAWSVRRGGIGSYNEQFF	TGTGCCTGGAGTGTACGGCGGGGGGGCATTGGCTCCTACAATGAGCAGTTCTTC
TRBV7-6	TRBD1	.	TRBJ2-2	CASSLTGTGVNTGELFF	TGTGCCAGCAGCTTAACCGGGACAGGGGTCAACACCGGGGAGCTGTTTTTT
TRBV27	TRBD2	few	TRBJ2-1	CASNSLGTSGSNEQFF	TGTGCCAGCAACTCCTTGGGGACTAGCGGGAGTAATGAGCAGTTCTTC
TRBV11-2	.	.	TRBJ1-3	CASSLAGQSGNTIYF	TGTGCCAGCAGCTTAGCTGGACAGTCTGGAAACACCATATATTTT
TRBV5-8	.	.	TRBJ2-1	CASSLATSPPMEFF	TGTGCCAGCAGCTTGGCCACTAGCCCCCCTATGGAGTTCTTC
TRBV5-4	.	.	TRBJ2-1	CASSLSRVYNEQFF	TGTGCCAGCAGCTTGTCGAGGGTCTACAATGAGCAGTTCTTC
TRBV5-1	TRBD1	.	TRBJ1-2	CASSLAPGGIGDDGYTF	TGCGCCAGCAGCTTGGCCCCAGGGGGAATCGGCGATGATGGCTACACCTTC
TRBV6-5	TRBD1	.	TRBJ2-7	CASSYKGAHEQYF	TGTGCCAGCAGTTACAAGGGGGCCCACGAGCAGTACTTC
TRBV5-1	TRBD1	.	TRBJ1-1	CASSPEGAGNTEAFF	TGCGCCAGCAGCCCCGAGGGGGCCGGGAACACTGAAGCTTTCTTT